The T cell receptor beta chain described here comes from a study of blood T cell repertoires in COVID-19. For the study at large: Acute and convalescent COVID-19 specimens originated in the United States, Italy and Spain.

Authors' data handling: The authors estimated nucleated cell counts from reference gene primer amplification. This table comes from immunoSEQ multiplex PCR, and its TCRdb copy is limited to in-frame clones, with some not included. D and trimming come from the DNA, and the V and J calls and clone size come from that table. The table lists 340,000 or so clones, around 86% of them singletons. This CDR3 is 10 amino acids long. The sequence was collected from a man aged 50 or older with active or convalescent COVID-19. What was sequenced was peripheral blood. The rearrangement uses TRBV1 and TRBJ2-7; the table gives TRBD2 as D, unverified against the DNA. TRBV1 is recorded as a pseudogene. CDR3 sequence: CTSSPEAEYF. DNA of the CDR3: TGCACCAGCAGCCCCGAAGCCGAGTACTTC.